Detailed here is one T cell receptor beta chain. The antigen remains undetermined. Germline CDR1 reads SGHAT; CDR2 reads FQNNGV. This CDR3 has 14 residues. V lost 3 bases and J lost 0, with 8 bases in between. This entry comes from a study of T cells in localized non-small cell lung cancer. General study results and limits: Only one tumor region was sequenced, so heterogeneity remains possible.

Assay used: immunoSEQ multiplex PCR; TCRdb lists only in-frame clones, some missing. This sample has tens of thousands of clones, with about nine tenths found just once. This receptor was taken from a man aged 40 to 69 with stage III lung adenocarcinoma. The chain combines TRBV11-2 with TRBJ1-1, with D maybe TRBD1 (5 bases). The sequenced sample was peripheral blood mononuclear cells, obtained before any cancer treatment. The CDR3 is CASSFRQLNTEAFF. The CDR3 bases are TGTGCCAGCAGCTTCCGACAGCTGAACACTGAAGCTTTCTTT.